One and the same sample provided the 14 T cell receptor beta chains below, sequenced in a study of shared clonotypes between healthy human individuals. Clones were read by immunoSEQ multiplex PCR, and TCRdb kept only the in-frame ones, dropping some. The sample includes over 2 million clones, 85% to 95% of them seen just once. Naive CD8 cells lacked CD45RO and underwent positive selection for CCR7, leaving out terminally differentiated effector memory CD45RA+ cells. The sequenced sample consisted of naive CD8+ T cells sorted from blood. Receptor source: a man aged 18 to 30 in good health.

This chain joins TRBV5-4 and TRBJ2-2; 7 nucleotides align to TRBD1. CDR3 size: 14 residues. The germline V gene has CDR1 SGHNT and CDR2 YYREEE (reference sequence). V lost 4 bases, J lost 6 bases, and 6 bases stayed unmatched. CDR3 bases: TGTGCCAGCAGCGTTGGGGACAGCCCCGGGGAGCTGTTTTTT. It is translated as CASSVGDSPGELFF.

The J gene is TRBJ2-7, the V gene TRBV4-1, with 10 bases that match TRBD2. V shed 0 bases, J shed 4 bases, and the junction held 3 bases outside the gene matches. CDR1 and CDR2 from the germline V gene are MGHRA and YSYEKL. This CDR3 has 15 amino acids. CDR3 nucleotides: TGCGCCAGCAGCCAAGATGTAGCGGGAGGTTACGAGCAGTACTTC. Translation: CASSQDVAGGYEQYF.

DNA for the CDR3: TGTGCCAGCAGCTCAGTCGGGTCTGAAAAACTGTTTTTT. Translated: CASSSVGSEKLFF. The V call is TRBV7-9, the J call TRBJ1-4; D unclear. The CDR3 runs to 13 residues. V lost 4 bases to trimming and J lost 7 bases, with 10 bases between them. Germline loops: CDR1 SEHNR, CDR2 FQNEAQ (reference sequence).

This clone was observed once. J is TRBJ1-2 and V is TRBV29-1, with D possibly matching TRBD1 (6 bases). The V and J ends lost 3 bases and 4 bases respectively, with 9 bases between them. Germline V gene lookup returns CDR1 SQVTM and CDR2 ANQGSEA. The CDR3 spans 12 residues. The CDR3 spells CSVDGGLYGYTF. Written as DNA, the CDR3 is TGCAGCGTTGATGGGGGGCTCTATGGCTACACCTTC.

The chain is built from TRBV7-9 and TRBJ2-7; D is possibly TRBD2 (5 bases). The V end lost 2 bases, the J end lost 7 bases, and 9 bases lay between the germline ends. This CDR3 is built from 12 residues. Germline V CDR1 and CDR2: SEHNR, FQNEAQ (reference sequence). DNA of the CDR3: TGTGCCAGCAGCTTATTTCCGGGAGAGCAGTACTTC. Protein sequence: CASSLFPGEQYF.

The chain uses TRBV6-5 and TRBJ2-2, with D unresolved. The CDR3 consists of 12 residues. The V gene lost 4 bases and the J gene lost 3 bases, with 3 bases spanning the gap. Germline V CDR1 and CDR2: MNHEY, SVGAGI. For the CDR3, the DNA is TGTGCCAGCAGTTCCTACACCGGGGAGCTGTTTTTT. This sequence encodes CASSSYTGELFF.

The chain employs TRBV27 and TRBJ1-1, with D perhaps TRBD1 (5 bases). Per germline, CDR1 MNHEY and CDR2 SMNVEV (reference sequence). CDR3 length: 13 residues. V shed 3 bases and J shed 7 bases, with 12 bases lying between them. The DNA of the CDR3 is TGTGCCAGCAGTTTCAATCGGGGGGGTGAAGCTTTCTTT. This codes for CASSFNRGGEAFF.

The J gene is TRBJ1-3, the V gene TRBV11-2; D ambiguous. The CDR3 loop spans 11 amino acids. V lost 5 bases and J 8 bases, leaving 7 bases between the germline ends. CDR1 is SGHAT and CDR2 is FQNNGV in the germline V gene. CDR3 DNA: TGTGCCAGCAGCACCGGGGACACCATATATTTT. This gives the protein CASSTGDTIYF.

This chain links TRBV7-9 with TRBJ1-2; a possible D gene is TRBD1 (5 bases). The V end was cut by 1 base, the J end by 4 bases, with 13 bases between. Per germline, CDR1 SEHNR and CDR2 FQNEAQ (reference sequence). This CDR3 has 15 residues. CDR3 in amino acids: CASSLGQGSPYGYTF. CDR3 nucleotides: TGTGCCAGCAGCTTAGGCCAGGGATCCCCCTATGGCTACACCTTC.

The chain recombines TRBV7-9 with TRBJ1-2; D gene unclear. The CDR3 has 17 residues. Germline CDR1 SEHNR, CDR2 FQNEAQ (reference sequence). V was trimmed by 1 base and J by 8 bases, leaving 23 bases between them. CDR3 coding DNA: TGTGCCAGCAGCTTAGTCGTGCTCGGTGCCAATTCGTGGGGCTACACCTTC. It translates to CASSLVVLGANSWGYTF.

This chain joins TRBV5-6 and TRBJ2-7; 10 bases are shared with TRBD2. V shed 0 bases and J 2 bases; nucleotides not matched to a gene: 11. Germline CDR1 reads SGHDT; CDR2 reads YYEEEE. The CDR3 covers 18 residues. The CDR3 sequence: CASSLVGSGGLKTYEQYF. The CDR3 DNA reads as TGTGCCAGCAGCTTGGTGGGTAGCGGGGGGCTTAAGACCTACGAGCAGTACTTC.

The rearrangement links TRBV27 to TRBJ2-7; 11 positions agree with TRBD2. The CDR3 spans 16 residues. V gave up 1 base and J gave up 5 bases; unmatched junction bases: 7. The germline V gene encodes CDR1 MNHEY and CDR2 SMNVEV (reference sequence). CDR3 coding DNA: TGTGCCAGCAGTTTATACTCTGGGACTAGCGGACACGAGCAGTACTTC. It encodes CASSLYSGTSGHEQYF.

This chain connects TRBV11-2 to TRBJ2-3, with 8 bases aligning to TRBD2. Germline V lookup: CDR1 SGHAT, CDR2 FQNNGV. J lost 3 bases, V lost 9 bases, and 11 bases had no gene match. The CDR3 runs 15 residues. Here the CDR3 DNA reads TGTGCCAGTGCGCACGGGGGGGCGAGAACAGATACGCAGTATTTT. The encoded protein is CASAHGGARTDTQYF.

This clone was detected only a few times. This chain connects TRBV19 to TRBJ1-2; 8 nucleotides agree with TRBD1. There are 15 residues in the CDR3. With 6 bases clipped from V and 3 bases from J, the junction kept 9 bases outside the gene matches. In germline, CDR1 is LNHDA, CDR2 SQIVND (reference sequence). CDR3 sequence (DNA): TGTGCCAGTAGCACCCAAACAGGGGGTGACTATGGCTACACCTTC. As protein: CASSTQTGGDYGYTF.